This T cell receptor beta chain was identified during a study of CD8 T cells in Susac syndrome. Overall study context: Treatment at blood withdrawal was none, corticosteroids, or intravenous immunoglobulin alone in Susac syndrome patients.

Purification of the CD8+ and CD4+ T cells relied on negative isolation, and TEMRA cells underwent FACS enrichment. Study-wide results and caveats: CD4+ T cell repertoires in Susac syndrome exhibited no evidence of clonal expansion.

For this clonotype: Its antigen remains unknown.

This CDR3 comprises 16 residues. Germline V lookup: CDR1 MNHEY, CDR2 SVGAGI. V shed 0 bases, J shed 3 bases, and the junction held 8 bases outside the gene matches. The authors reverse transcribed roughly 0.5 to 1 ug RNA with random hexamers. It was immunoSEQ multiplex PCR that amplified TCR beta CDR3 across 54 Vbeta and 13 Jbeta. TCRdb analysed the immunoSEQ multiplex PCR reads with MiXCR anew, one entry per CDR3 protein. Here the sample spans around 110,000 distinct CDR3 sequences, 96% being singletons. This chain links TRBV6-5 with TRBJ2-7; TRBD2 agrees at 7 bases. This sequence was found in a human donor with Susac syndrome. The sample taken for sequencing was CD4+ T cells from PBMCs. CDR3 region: CASSYSGLAEFYEQYF. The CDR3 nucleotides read TGTGCCAGCAGTTACTCGGGGCTAGCGGAGTTCTACGAGCAGTACTTC.